The next 10 T cell receptor beta chains were all read from a single sample in a study of cytomegalovirus exposure and HLA in healthy donors. Primers for the PCR totalled 60 Vbeta and 13 Jbeta. TCRdb's copy holds only in-frame clones and misses some; the assay was immunoSEQ multiplex PCR. The data show about 69,000 clones, 70% to 80% seen once. Sequencing was performed on PBMCs. These receptors all stem from a man aged 18 to 35 in good health and CMV-seronegative.

V gene TRBV5-4 combines with J gene TRBJ2-1; 14 nucleotides match TRBD2. Per germline, CDR1 SGHNT and CDR2 YYREEE (reference sequence). The CDR3 consists of 15 residues. V dropped 3 bases and J dropped 6; count of bases not matched to a gene: 2. CDR3 coding DNA: TGTGCCAGCAGCTCTGGACTAGCGGGGGGCAATGAGCAGTTCTTC. Translated, it gives CASSSGLAGGNEQFF.

The chain is built from TRBV10-1 and TRBJ2-7, with D possibly TRBD1 on 6 matching bases. The CDR3 consists of 12 residues. V was trimmed by 5 bases and J by 3 bases, leaving 8 bases between them. Germline V lookup: CDR1 WNHNN, CDR2 SYGVQD (reference sequence). Here the CDR3 DNA reads TGCGCCAGCAGTCGGGACAACTACGAGCAGTACTTC. This gives the protein CASSRDNYEQYF.

This chain joins TRBV11-2 and TRBJ1-2; the match to TRBD1 covers 7 bases. CDR3 length: 16 residues. Per the germline V gene, CDR1 is SGHAT and CDR2 is FQNNGV. V dropped 1 base and J dropped 4; count of bases not matched to a gene: 9. The CDR3 protein is CASSLARGQGFYGYTF. The DNA for the CDR3 is TGTGCCAGCAGCTTAGCGAGGGGGCAGGGGTTCTATGGCTACACCTTC.

This sequence joins TRBV9 and TRBJ2-1; tentative D call: TRBD2 (5 bases). The V end lost 3 bases, the J end lost 0 bases, and 16 bases lay between the germline ends. This CDR3 comprises 17 residues. CDR1 is SGDLS and CDR2 is YYNGEE in the germline V gene. The CDR3 nucleotides read TGTGCCAGCAGCGCCCGAGGGAGAGTGAGCTCCTACAATGAGCAGTTCTTC. It is translated as CASSARGRVSSYNEQFF.

This clone was counted between two and nine times. The CDR3 sequence: CASSSRQGARNTEAFF. As DNA, the CDR3 is TGTGCCAGCAGCTCCCGACAGGGGGCAAGGAACACTGAAGCTTTCTTT. V and J are TRBV5-6 and TRBJ1-1, with 10 nucleotides matching TRBD1. This CDR3 has 16 residues. Germline CDR1 and CDR2: SGHDT and YYEEEE. With V trimmed by 3 bases and J by 1 base, 6 bases remained unmatched.

This clone has a single count. The J gene is TRBJ1-6, the V gene TRBV5-4; no firm D call. Deletions cut 2 bases from V and 7 bases from J, with 16 bases between. This CDR3 has 16 amino acids. Germline V gene sequence: CDR1 SGHNT, CDR2 YYREEE (reference sequence). DNA of the CDR3: TGTGCCAGCAGCTTAGTTGCGGGAAACGTCAATTCACCCCTCCACTTT. This encodes CASSLVAGNVNSPLHF.

The J gene is TRBJ1-5, the V gene TRBV2, with 8 bases fitting TRBD1. Germline CDR1 reads SNHLY; CDR2 reads FYNNEI. This CDR3 contains 15 residues. The J segment lost 3 bases and the V segment lost 8 bases, leaving 9 bases of the junction unmatched. The CDR3 reads CASVSGGQANQPQHF. In DNA form, the CDR3 reads TGTGCCAGCGTTAGCGGGGGACAGGCCAATCAGCCCCAGCATTTT. Supplemented by reference TRBV2 and TRBJ1-5, the full variable domain reads EPEVTQTPSHQVTQMGQEVILRCVPISNHLYFYWYRQILGQKVEFLVSFYNNEISEKSEIFDDQFSVERPDGSNFTLKIRSTKLEDSAMYFCASVSGGQANQPQHFGDGTRLSIL.

The chain is built from TRBV5-1 and TRBJ2-5; 11 bases agree with TRBD1. The germline CDR1 and CDR2 sequences are SGHRS and YFSETQ. V shed 3 bases and J 11 bases; nucleotides not matched to a gene: 9. This CDR3 region has 14 residues. CDR3 loop: CASSSGQGAGEQYF. For the CDR3, the DNA is TGCGCCAGCAGCTCCGGACAGGGGGCAGGGGAGCAGTACTTC.

A remark on this clone: Other DNA sequences of this sample code for an identical CDR3. CDR3 residues: CASSPTRNNEQFF. CDR3 DNA sequence: TGTGCCAGCAGCCCGACGAGGAACAATGAGCAGTTCTTC. This rearrangement joins TRBV27 to TRBJ2-1; D gene uncertain. CDR3 size: 13 residues. Trimming removed 6 bases from V and 5 bases from J, with 11 bases in between. Looked up from germline, CDR1 is MNHEY and CDR2 is SMNVEV (reference sequence).

This chain links TRBV13 with TRBJ1-5, with a tentative D call TRBD1 (6 bases). CDR1 and CDR2 (germline): PRHDT, FYEKMQ (reference sequence). The V end lost 5 bases, the J end lost 4 bases, and 15 bases lay between the germline ends. The CDR3 runs to 15 residues. The chain's CDR3 is CASSPRQASNQPQHF. CDR3 sequence (DNA): TGTGCCAGCAGCCCTCGACAGGCGAGTAATCAGCCCCAGCATTTT.